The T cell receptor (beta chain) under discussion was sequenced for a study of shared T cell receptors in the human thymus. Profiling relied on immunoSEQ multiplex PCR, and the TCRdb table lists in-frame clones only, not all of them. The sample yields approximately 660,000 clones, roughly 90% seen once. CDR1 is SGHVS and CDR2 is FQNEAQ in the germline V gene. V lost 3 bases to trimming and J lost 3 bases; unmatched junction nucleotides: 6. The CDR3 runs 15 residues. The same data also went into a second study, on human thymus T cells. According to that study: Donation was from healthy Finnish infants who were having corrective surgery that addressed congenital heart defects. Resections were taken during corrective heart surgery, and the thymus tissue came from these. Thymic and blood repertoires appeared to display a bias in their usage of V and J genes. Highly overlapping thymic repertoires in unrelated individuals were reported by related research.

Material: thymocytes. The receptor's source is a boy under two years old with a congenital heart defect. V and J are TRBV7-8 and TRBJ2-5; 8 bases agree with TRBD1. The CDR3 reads CASSLLRGRKETQYF. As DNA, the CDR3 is TGTGCCAGCAGCTTGCTCAGGGGGCGAAAAGAGACCCAGTACTTC. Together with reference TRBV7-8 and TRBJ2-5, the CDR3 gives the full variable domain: GAGVSQSPRYKVAKRGQDVALRCDPISGHVSLFWYQQALGQGPEFLTYFQNEAQLDKSGLPSDRFFAERPEGSVSTLKIQRTQQEDSAVYLCASSLLRGRKETQYFGPGTRLLVL.